Listed here are 11 T cell receptor beta chains from one sample, sequenced in a study of blood T cells in healthy people across ages. Primed by a sample-barcoded 5' primer and a J-beta primer mix, a second PCR proceeded for about 7 to 11 cycles. Using its own MiXCR run on the 5' RACE reads, TCRdb lists one record per CDR3 protein. The data contain nearly 1 million distinct CDR3 sequences, around 54% of them singletons. Sequencing input: blood. Receptor source: a woman aged 55-75 years in good health.

V usage is TRBV20-1 and J usage is TRBJ2-1, with D maybe TRBD2 (5 bases). Germline V lookup: CDR1 DFQATT, CDR2 SNEGSKA (reference sequence). The CDR3 runs 12 residues. V was cut by 0 bases and J by 8 bases, with 8 bases left in between. Here the CDR3 DNA reads TGCAGTGCTAGAGATGTGGGAGATGAGCAGTTCTTC. Its protein product is CSARDVGDEQFF.

The rearrangement links TRBV5-5 to TRBJ2-2, with D hard to call. This CDR3 comprises 16 residues. Germline values: CDR1 SGHKS, CDR2 YYEKEE (reference sequence). V was pared by 2 bases and J by 0 bases, with 11 bases between. CDR3 DNA sequence: TGTGCCAGCAGCTTATTGGTGCTGGCGAACACCGGGGAGCTGTTTTTT. Translated: CASSLLVLANTGELFF. The whole variable domain, remainder taken from reference TRBV5-5 and TRBJ2-2, is DAGVTQSPTHLIKTRGQQVTLRCSPISGHKSVSWYQQVLGQGPQFIFQYYEKEERGRGNFPDRFSARQFPNYSSELNVNALLLGDSALYLCASSLLVLANTGELFFGEGSRLTVL.

The chain joins TRBV20-1 to TRBJ2-7; 7 positions match TRBD1. Germline assignment: CDR1 DFQATT and CDR2 SNEGSKA (reference sequence). The CDR3 runs to 12 residues. Trimming cost V 5 bases and J 3 bases; bases outside gene matches: 4. Here the CDR3 DNA reads TGCAGTGCTGCGACAGGGATCTACGAGCAGTACTTC. It encodes CSAATGIYEQYF.

The chain carries TRBV5-1 and TRBJ2-5; perhaps TRBD2 as D (5 bases). Trimming took 3 bases from V and 5 from J, leaving 14 bases between them. The germline V gene has CDR1 SGHRS and CDR2 YFSETQ. CDR3 length: 14 amino acids. The DNA for the CDR3 is TGCGCCAGCAGCTCGGGAATGGTCCAGGAGACCCAGTACTTC. It translates to CASSSGMVQETQYF.

The chain combines TRBV20-1 with TRBJ2-3; D unclear. Germline-derived CDR1 and CDR2 are DFQATT and SNEGSKA (reference sequence). Trimming removed 2 bases at V and 13 bases at J, with 13 bases between. CDR3 length equals 11 residues. CDR3 loop: CSARFAGVEYF. The DNA of the CDR3 is TGCAGTGCTAGATTCGCCGGCGTGGAGTATTTT.

The V and J genes are TRBV20-1 and TRBJ2-1; TRBD1 matches at 7 bases. The J call may not be correct, given that the DNA end is closer to TRBJ2-7. Germline CDR1 reads DFQATT; CDR2 reads SNEGSKA (reference sequence). This CDR3 has 15 residues. CDR3 region: CSAPPWTGSYNEQYF. CDR3 nucleotide sequence: TGCAGTGCTCCCCCCTGGACAGGCTCCTACAATGAGCAGTACTTC.

This clonotype was seen a few times. V and J are TRBV5-1 and TRBJ2-7, with 10 bases aligning to TRBD1. Germline-derived CDR1 and CDR2 are SGHRS and YFSETQ. The CDR3 consists of 15 residues. Germline trimming cut 4 bases from V and 3 bases from J; bases unmatched to any gene: 7. The CDR3 DNA is TGCGCCAGCAGCGCAACCGGGACAGGGGTCTACGAGCAGTACTTC. The encoded protein is CASSATGTGVYEQYF.

This sequence joins TRBV30 and TRBJ1-2; D is ambiguous. V lost 1 base to trimming and J lost 3 bases, with 15 bases between them. There are 15 residues in the CDR3. CDR1 GTSNPN and CDR2 SVGIG come from the germline V gene (reference sequence). The CDR3 nucleotides are TGTGCCTGGAGTGCCCTGAAAACTCAGGACTATGGCTACACCTTC. Translation gives CAWSALKTQDYGYTF.

The J gene is TRBJ1-5, the V gene TRBV2; no firm D call. Germline assignment: CDR1 SNHLY and CDR2 FYNNEI. The CDR3 length is 13 residues. Trimming shortened V by 7 bases and J by 6 bases, and 13 bases separated the two germline ends. CDR3 amino acids: CASTGQSSQPQHF. CDR3 DNA sequence: TGTGCCAGCACCGGGCAGTCGAGTCAGCCCCAGCATTTT.

This clonotype appeared a few times. The chain links TRBV29-1 to TRBJ1-2; 7 bases fit TRBD1. Germline CDR1 is SQVTM and CDR2 is ANQGSEA. J gave up 3 bases and V 7 bases, and 5 bases lay outside the gene matches. The CDR3 is made up of 12 amino acids. The CDR3: CSDTGTDYGYTF. The CDR3 nucleotides read TGCAGCGACACCGGGACAGACTATGGCTACACCTTC.

This chain joins TRBV28 and TRBJ2-7; possible D gene TRBD1, 5 bases. With 6 bases removed from V and 4 bases from J, the gap between germline ends came to 13 bases. The CDR3 has 13 amino acids. Germline V gene lookup returns CDR1 MDHEN and CDR2 SYDVKM. In DNA, the CDR3 is TGTGCCAGCAGGGAAGATAGGGGATACGAGCAGTACTTC. It encodes CASREDRGYEQYF. Full variable domain (rest looked up from reference TRBV28 and TRBJ2-7): DVKVTQSSRYLVKRTGEKVFLECVQDMDHENMFWYRQDPGLGLRLIYFSYDVKMKEKGDIPEGYSVSREKKERFSLILESASTNQTSMYLCASREDRGYEQYFGPGTRLTVT.